Listed here are 18 T cell receptor beta chains from one sample, sequenced in a study of T cells in Graves' hyperthyroidism and ophthalmopathy. RNA transcripts yielded amplified TCR beta CDR3 regions. HTBI primers were employed in a first-round RT-PCR of the TCR CDR3. TCRdb re-called the multiplex PCR reads with MiXCR, one entry per CDR3 protein. The sample gives a few hundred thousand distinct CDR3 sequences, roughly 22% of which show up once; over 55% is in the top ten. Sequenced sample: blood. The receptors stem from a man aged 25-45 years with Graves' ophthalmopathy.

The genes are TRBV28 and TRBJ1-2; no reliable D call. V was shortened by 2 bases and J by 2 bases, with 6 bases between the two germline ends. There are 13 residues in the CDR3. Germline CDR1 is MDHEN and CDR2 is SYDVKM. The CDR3 here is CASSLHLNYGYTF. The CDR3 DNA follows: TGTGCCAGCAGTTTACACCTAAACTATGGCTACACCTTC.

This clonotype was recorded many times. This chain uses TRBV28 with TRBJ2-1; D is undetermined. The V and J ends lost 6 bases and 3 bases respectively, with 3 bases between them. CDR3 length: 11 amino acids. Germline V gives CDR1 MDHEN, CDR2 SYDVKM. The CDR3 nucleotides read TGTGCCAGCAGGGACTACAATGAGCAGTTCTTC. It codes for CASRDYNEQFF.

This clonotype has a count of ten or more. The chain recombines TRBV13 with TRBJ2-1; TRBD2 matches 9 bases. With 5 bases clipped from V and 0 bases from J, the junction kept 8 bases outside the gene matches. CDR3 length equals 17 residues. The germline CDR1 and CDR2 sequences are PRHDT and FYEKMQ (reference sequence). CDR3: CASSPPLLAGSYNEQFF. The CDR3 coding sequence is TGTGCCAGCAGCCCTCCCTTACTAGCGGGCTCCTACAATGAGCAGTTCTTC.

The chain carries TRBV7-3 and TRBJ2-2, with D possibly called TRBD1 or TRBD2 (7 bases each). Germline CDR1 and CDR2: SGHTA and FQGTGA. The CDR3 spans 16 residues. Trimming pared 3 bases from V and 5 bases from J, leaving 16 bases between. The CDR3 sequence: CASSFTQGGRTGELFF. The CDR3 nucleotides are TGTGCCAGCAGCTTCACTCAGGGGGGGAGAACCGGGGAGCTGTTTTTT. Based on the CDR3 plus reference TRBV7-3 and TRBJ2-2, the full variable domain is GAGVSQTPSNKVTEKGKYVELRCDPISGHTALYWYRQSLGQGPEFLIYFQGTGAADDSGLPNDRFFAVRPEGSVSTLKIQRTERGDSAVYLCASSFTQGGRTGELFFGEGSRLTVL.

Turning to this clonotype: This could be a read error, since a much larger clone is one nucleotide away. This CDR3 fails to terminate in the conserved phenylalanine or tryptophan, so it likely reflects a read error. The chain has TRBV7-3 and TRBJ2-5; 7 bases are shared with TRBD1. J gave up 5 bases and V 4 bases, and 7 bases lay outside the gene matches. The CDR3 extends over 14 amino acids. CDR1 and CDR2 from the germline V gene are SGHTA and FQGTGA. Here the CDR3 reads CASSYLGQRETQYS. The CDR3 DNA reads TGTGCCAGCAGCTACCTGGGACAGCGTGAGACCCAGTACTCC.

This clonotype was observed many times. The rearrangement uses TRBV7-2 and TRBJ2-1, with unresolved D. Germline-derived CDR1 and CDR2 are SGHTA and FQGNSA. V lost 5 bases and J lost 3, with 8 bases in between. This CDR3 spans 13 amino acids. The DNA of the CDR3 is TGTGCCAGCAGCCCCTACTTCTACAATGAGCAGTTCTTC. This gives the protein CASSPYFYNEQFF.

The chain uses TRBV5-1 and TRBJ2-2; no clear D. Germline V gives CDR1 SGHRS, CDR2 YFSETQ. Deletions cut 1 base from V and 4 bases from J, with 11 bases between. This CDR3 has 15 amino acids. CDR3 protein: CASSLFARGTGELFF. CDR3 coding DNA: TGCGCCAGCAGCTTGTTCGCCCGAGGCACCGGGGAGCTGTTTTTT.

This sequence joins TRBV7-2 and TRBJ2-7; D unresolved. With 1 base removed from V and 6 bases from J, the gap between germline ends came to 10 bases. Germline assignment: CDR1 SGHTA and CDR2 FQGNSA. The CDR3 covers 13 residues. The CDR3 here is CASSLEAGGEQYF. The CDR3 DNA sequence: TGTGCCAGCAGCTTAGAGGCAGGTGGCGAGCAGTACTTC. Together with reference TRBV7-2 and TRBJ2-7, the CDR3 gives the full variable domain: GAGVSQSPSNKVTEKGKDVELRCDPISGHTALYWYRQSLGQGLEFLIYFQGNSAPDKSGLPSDRFSAERTGGSVSTLTIQRTQQEDSAVYLCASSLEAGGEQYFGPGTRLTVT.

This clonotype was recorded at least ten times. V usage is TRBV7-8 and J usage is TRBJ2-1; 11 bases agree with TRBD1. Germline trimming cut 3 bases from V and 6 bases from J; bases unmatched to any gene: 7. Looked up from germline, CDR1 is SGHVS and CDR2 is FQNEAQ. CDR3 length equals 16 residues. The CDR3 DNA reads TGTGCCAGCAGCTTTTACCGGGACAGGGGGGGCAATGAGCAGTTCTTC. This translates into CASSFYRDRGGNEQFF.

The chain is built from TRBV19 and TRBJ1-4, with 10 nucleotides matching TRBD1. Germline assignment: CDR1 LNHDA and CDR2 SQIVND (reference sequence). V lost 7 bases, J lost 8 bases, and 4 bases stayed unmatched. The CDR3 is 13 residues long. CDR3 nucleotide sequence: TGTGCCAGTAAGGGACAGGGGAAGGAAAAACTGTTTTTT. It encodes CASKGQGKEKLFF. Looking up the rest from reference TRBV19 and TRBJ1-4 gives the full variable domain: DGGITQSPKYLFRKEGQNVTLSCEQNLNHDAMYWYRQDPGQGLRLIYYSQIVNDFQKGDIAEGYSVSREKKESFPLTVTSAQKNPTAFYLCASKGQGKEKLFFGSGTQLSVL.

The chain joins TRBV7-9 to TRBJ1-2; 10 positions match TRBD1. With 5 bases clipped from V and 8 bases from J, the junction kept 5 bases outside the gene matches. This CDR3 comprises 13 residues. CDR1 is SEHNR, CDR2 FQNEAQ, per germline (reference sequence). CDR3 bases: TGTGCCAGCAGCCAGGGGACAGGGGACGGCTACACCTTC. As protein: CASSQGTGDGYTF. Together with reference TRBV7-9 and TRBJ1-2, the CDR3 gives the full variable domain: DTGVSQNPRHKITKRGQNVTFRCDPISEHNRLYWYRQTLGQGPEFLTYFQNEAQLEKSRLLSDRFSAERPKGSFSTLEIQRTEQGDSAMYLCASSQGTGDGYTFGSGTRLTVV.

This clonotype was found a few times. J is TRBJ1-2 and V is TRBV6-1, with unresolved D. Germline V gene lookup returns CDR1 MNHNS and CDR2 SASEGT. Trimming removed 2 bases from V and 6 bases from J, with 1 base in between. CDR3 length equals 10 residues. The CDR3 nucleotides are TGTGCCAGCAGTGAAAATGGCTACACCTTC. It encodes CASSENGYTF.

The J gene is TRBJ2-5, the V gene TRBV24-1; D unresolved. The germline V and J ends were trimmed by 4 bases and 2 bases, with 16 bases remaining between them. Germline V lookup: CDR1 KGHDR, CDR2 SFDVKD. CDR3 size: 16 residues. CDR3 bases: TGTGCCACCAGTGACACCCTTGATGCGGCACAAGAGACCCAGTACTTC. As protein: CATSDTLDAAQETQYF.

The V call is TRBV27, the J call TRBJ2-3; a weak D match, TRBD1 (7 bases). The CDR3 has 17 residues. V lost 4 bases to trimming and J lost 4 bases, with 21 bases between them. The germline V gene encodes CDR1 MNHEY and CDR2 SMNVEV (reference sequence). CDR3 sequence reads: CASSYSEGTVYADTQYF. CDR3 DNA: TGTGCCAGCAGTTACTCGGAGGGGACAGTTTACGCAGATACGCAGTATTTT.

This clonotype was observed at least ten times. V and J are TRBV5-1 and TRBJ2-7; 7 bases agree with TRBD2. The CDR3 extends over 17 amino acids. The germline V gene has CDR1 SGHRS and CDR2 YFSETQ. The V and J ends lost 0 bases and 3 bases, in that order; junction bases with no gene match: 12. CDR3 in amino acids: CASSLASSGFGIYEQYF. The CDR3 region has the DNA TGCGCCAGCAGCTTGGCGAGTAGCGGGTTTGGTATCTACGAGCAGTACTTC. Combining the CDR3 with reference TRBV5-1 and TRBJ2-7 gives the whole variable domain KAGVTQTPRYLIKTRGQQVTLSCSPISGHRSVSWYQQTPGQGLQFLFEYFSETQRNKGNFPGRFSGRQFSNSRSEMNVSTLELGDSALYLCASSLASSGFGIYEQYFGPGTRLTVT.

This clonotype was detected a few times. V is TRBV24-1 and J is TRBJ2-5, with unresolved D. CDR1 is KGHDR and CDR2 is SFDVKD in the germline V gene. CDR3 length: 16 amino acids. The V end was cut by 1 base, the J end by 5 bases, with 16 bases between. CDR3 residues: CATSDFSSPSHETQYF. As DNA, the CDR3 is TGTGCCACCAGTGATTTCTCGTCACCCTCTCACGAGACCCAGTACTTC.

This clonotype was seen repeatedly, ten times or more. The chain recombines TRBV30 with TRBJ2-1; no reliable D call. Germline CDR1 and CDR2: GTSNPN and SVGIG (reference sequence). The CDR3 runs to 13 residues. Trimming took 0 bases from V and 4 from J, leaving 7 bases between them. Here the CDR3 DNA reads TGTGCCTGGAGTGTATTAGGATACAATGAGCAGTTCTTC. Its translation: CAWSVLGYNEQFF.

This clonotype was detected many times. The genes are TRBV2 and TRBJ1-5; a possible D gene is TRBD1 (6 bases). CDR3 length: 15 residues. The germline V and J ends were trimmed by 6 bases and 0 bases, with 12 bases remaining between them. Looked up from germline, CDR1 is SNHLY and CDR2 is FYNNEI. The CDR3 sequence is CASSRGQTSNQPQHF. The CDR3 nucleotides are TGTGCCAGCAGCCGAGGACAGACTAGCAATCAGCCCCAGCATTTT.